The 22 T cell receptor beta chains given below trace back to one sample, sequenced in a study of persistence of HIV-infected CD4 T cells. This was the immunoSEQ version 4 assay in survey mode. The repertoire was sequenced with immunoSEQ multiplex PCR; TCRdb's copy has only in-frame clones and lacks some. This table holds fewer than 40,000 clones, more than 75% found once. Stimulation used approximately 9.5 ug/mL lysate from CMV-infected fibroblasts. CD40L/CD69 double-negative CD45RO-high memory CD4+ T cells were collected. Which antigens these TCRs recognize remains unknown. Sequencing was performed on CD4+ T cells sorted from PBMCs after roughly 17-hour stimulation, taken from a patient who received antiretroviral therapy. The receptors come from an adult woman with HIV who was CMV-seropositive.

The rearrangement uses TRBV7-8 and TRBJ1-5, with a tentative D call TRBD1 (6 bases). This CDR3 has 18 residues. V was shortened by 0 bases and J by 0 bases, with 15 bases between the two germline ends. Germline values: CDR1 SGHVS, CDR2 FQNEAQ. The CDR3 is CASSLARARGNSNQPQHF. Here the CDR3 DNA reads TGTGCCAGCAGCTTAGCTAGGGCCAGGGGAAATAGCAATCAGCCCCAGCATTTT.

The genes are TRBV11-3 and TRBJ1-1; D unresolved. Trimming took 4 bases from V and 7 from J, leaving 13 bases between them. Looked up from germline, CDR1 is SGHNT and CDR2 is YENEEA. The CDR3 is 13 amino acids. The CDR3 DNA sequence: TGTGCCAGCAGCTACGGACGGGAACTTGAAGCTTTCTTT. This codes for CASSYGRELEAFF.

This clone occurred once. This chain joins TRBV30 and TRBJ1-3; no definite D call. CDR3 length: 13 residues. The V gene's germline CDR1 is GTSNPN and CDR2 SVGIG (reference sequence). The V gene lost 0 bases and the J gene lost 1 base, with 4 bases spanning the gap. This CDR3 is CAWSVGSGNTIYF. The CDR3 DNA is TGTGCCTGGAGTGTAGGTTCTGGAAACACCATATATTTT.

The J gene is TRBJ1-4, the V gene TRBV5-6; D not resolved. The CDR3 runs to 15 residues. Germline CDR1 SGHDT, CDR2 YYEEEE. V was pared by 1 base and J by 3 bases, with 10 bases between. CDR3 DNA sequence: TGTGCCAGCAGCTTGATCGAAGGACCTAATGAAAAACTGTTTTTT. This sequence encodes CASSLIEGPNEKLFF.

V gene TRBV7-9 combines with J gene TRBJ2-7; 9 nucleotides align to TRBD1. The CDR3 is 14 residues long. The germline gives CDR1 SEHNR, CDR2 FQNEAQ (reference sequence). The ends lost 7 bases at V and 3 bases at J; junction bases unmatched: 7. The CDR3 bases are TGTGCCAGCACCTCCGGGACAGGGAACTACGAGCAGTACTTC. This sequence encodes CASTSGTGNYEQYF.

V gene TRBV5-1 combines with J gene TRBJ2-7; no firm D call. V gave up 5 bases and J gave up 0 bases, with 9 bases separating them. The length of the CDR3 is 13 residues. Germline assignment: CDR1 SGHRS and CDR2 YFSETQ. This CDR3 reads CASRTDLSYEQYF. Written as DNA, the CDR3 is TGCGCCAGCAGGACCGACCTCTCCTACGAGCAGTACTTC.

J is TRBJ1-6 and V is TRBV7-2; 7 bases align to TRBD1. Trimming took 5 bases from V and 8 from J; bases not matched to a gene: 6. This CDR3 has 14 residues. The germline V gene encodes CDR1 SGHTA and CDR2 FQGNSA. The CDR3 here is CASSLDREDSPLHF. The DNA of the CDR3 is TGTGCCAGCAGCCTAGACAGGGAGGATTCACCCCTCCACTTT.

In this sample, this clone turned up a few times. The chain carries TRBV10-3 and TRBJ2-7, with 14 bases that match TRBD2. With 4 bases clipped from V and 5 bases from J, the junction kept 7 bases outside the gene matches. The CDR3 has 16 residues. CDR1 ENHRY and CDR2 SYGVKD come from the germline V gene. Here the CDR3 reads CAISGLAGGGIDEQYF. In DNA form, the CDR3 reads TGTGCCATCAGTGGACTAGCGGGAGGGGGCATAGACGAGCAGTACTTC.

The rearrangement uses TRBV5-1 and TRBJ2-3; 9 bases line up with TRBD1. The germline V gene encodes CDR1 SGHRS and CDR2 YFSETQ. V lost 6 bases to trimming and J lost 3 bases; unmatched junction nucleotides: 2. This CDR3 contains 13 residues. CDR3 protein: CASNRGQTDTQYF. Written as DNA, the CDR3 is TGCGCCAGCAACAGGGGGCAGACAGATACGCAGTATTTT.

V gene TRBV6-5 combines with J gene TRBJ2-3, with D perhaps being TRBD1 or TRBD2 (6 bases each). Deletions cut 5 bases from V and 1 base from J, with 10 bases between. In germline, CDR1 is MNHEY, CDR2 SVGAGI. This CDR3 spans 14 amino acids. The CDR3 sequence is CASSQRGGTDTQYF. CDR3 coding DNA: TGTGCCAGCAGTCAGAGGGGGGGCACAGATACGCAGTATTTT.

This chain joins TRBV6-5 and TRBJ2-1, with D perhaps matching TRBD2 (8 bases). From germline, CDR1 is MNHEY and CDR2 SVGAGI. The CDR3 length is 15 residues. With 5 bases removed from V and 2 bases from J, the gap between germline ends came to 13 bases. This chain's CDR3 is CASSHRGLAYNEQFF. The CDR3 nucleotides read TGTGCCAGCAGTCACAGGGGACTAGCCTACAATGAGCAGTTCTTC.

This clone appeared a few times. V usage is TRBV6-6 and J usage is TRBJ2-7, with 16 bases aligning to TRBD2. The trim removed 5 bases at V and 2 bases at J, leaving 12 bases unmatched. Germline CDR1 reads MNHNY; CDR2 reads SVGAGI (reference sequence). CDR3 length: 19 residues. As DNA, the CDR3 is TGTGCCAGCAGTAGATCCGGGACTAGCGGGAGGGCCAGGGCCTACGAGCAGTACTTC. It yields the protein CASSRSGTSGRARAYEQYF.

The rearrangement uses TRBV7-3 and TRBJ2-1; D perhaps matches TRBD2 (6 bases). Trimming removed 4 bases at V and 9 bases at J, with 13 bases between. The CDR3 spans 13 residues. The germline V gene has CDR1 SGHTA and CDR2 FQGTGA. The CDR3 bases are TGTGCCAGCAGCTCGCGCCAGGGAGGTGAGCAGTTCTTC. It is translated as CASSSRQGGEQFF.

The chain uses TRBV11-3 and TRBJ2-3; 8 bases map to TRBD1. There are 15 residues in the CDR3. V dropped 4 bases and J dropped 6; count of bases not matched to a gene: 9. The germline V gene has CDR1 SGHNT and CDR2 YENEEA. The CDR3 nucleotides are TGTGCCAGCAGCTCCGCCGGGACAGGATTGGATACGCAGTATTTT. Protein sequence: CASSSAGTGLDTQYF.

V is TRBV19 and J is TRBJ1-5, with 7 bases matching TRBD1. Looked up from germline, CDR1 is LNHDA and CDR2 is SQIVND (reference sequence). CDR3 length: 13 residues. V gave up 6 bases and J gave up 5 bases; unmatched junction bases: 4. CDR3 residues: CASSGQVHQPQHF. Written as DNA, the CDR3 is TGTGCCAGTAGCGGACAGGTACATCAGCCCCAGCATTTT. Variable domain in full (rest from reference TRBV19 and TRBJ1-5): DGGITQSPKYLFRKEGQNVTLSCEQNLNHDAMYWYRQDPGQGLRLIYYSQIVNDFQKGDIAEGYSVSREKKESFPLTVTSAQKNPTAFYLCASSGQVHQPQHFGDGTRLSIL.

The V gene is TRBV7-3, the J gene TRBJ2-1; D is unclear. V was shortened by 2 bases and J by 7 bases, with 15 bases between the two germline ends. This CDR3 spans 15 amino acids. The germline CDR1 and CDR2 sequences are SGHTA and FQGTGA. The CDR3 DNA sequence: TGTGCCAGCAGCTTACAGGCCACATTTTGGAATGAGCAGTTCTTC. Its translation is CASSLQATFWNEQFF.

Turning to this clone: Other DNA sequences in this specimen translate into the identical CDR3. The chain uses TRBV25-1 and TRBJ1-2, with D possibly TRBD1 on 5 matching bases. Per the germline V gene, CDR1 is MGHDK and CDR2 is SYGVNS. The CDR3 is 14 residues long. Trimming took 2 bases from V and 2 from J, leaving 9 bases between them. The CDR3 sequence is CASSELGGNYGYTF. CDR3 nucleotides: TGTGCCAGCAGTGAACTTGGGGGAAACTATGGCTACACCTTC.

A few counts support this clone. The chain joins TRBV28 to TRBJ1-5, with D tentatively TRBD1 (5 bases). V lost 4 bases and J 5 bases, leaving 12 bases between the germline ends. The CDR3 sequence is 14 residues long. Germline values: CDR1 MDHEN, CDR2 SYDVKM. The CDR3 nucleotides read TGTGCCAGCAGTTATCAGGGATCCCATCAGCCCCAGCATTTT. It specifies CASSYQGSHQPQHF.

This chain connects TRBV3-1 (or the pseudogene TRBV3-2) to TRBJ2-5, with TRBD1 as a possible D gene (5 bases). The germline gives CDR1 LGHDT, CDR2 YNNKEL (reference sequence). Trimming left V 0 bases short and J 1 base short, with 12 bases between. This CDR3 region has 16 residues. CDR3 sequence (DNA): TGTGCCAGCAGCCAAGATTTTGACAGCATCCAAGAGACCCAGTACTTC. Protein: CASSQDFDSIQETQYF.

CDR3: CASSRGLAGAGEQYF. Written as DNA, the CDR3 is TGTGCCAGCAGCCGGGGACTAGCGGGAGCGGGTGAGCAGTACTTC. The V and J genes are TRBV3-1 (or the pseudogene TRBV3-2) and TRBJ2-7; TRBD2 matches at 14 bases. J lost 7 bases, V lost 4 bases, and 6 bases had no gene match. The CDR3 length is 15 residues. The germline V gene encodes CDR1 LGHDT and CDR2 YNNKEL (reference sequence).

The chain combines TRBV5-1 with TRBJ2-5; tentatively, D is TRBD2 (7 bases). The CDR3 has 16 residues. Germline CDR1 reads SGHRS; CDR2 reads YFSETQ. V lost 5 bases to trimming and J lost 3 bases, with 20 bases between them. Here the CDR3 reads CASRTGGGGPEETQYF. The CDR3 nucleotides are TGCGCCAGCAGAACCGGAGGGGGGGGACCTGAAGAGACCCAGTACTTC.

V gene TRBV7-2 combines with J gene TRBJ2-7, with TRBD1 identical over 11 bases. The CDR3 contains 16 residues. Germline V gives CDR1 SGHTA, CDR2 FQGNSA. V gave up 0 bases and J gave up 5 bases; unmatched junction bases: 6. In DNA, the CDR3 is TGTGCCAGCAGCTTAGCGATTTGGGGACAGGGGGACGAGCAGTACTTC. Translation: CASSLAIWGQGDEQYF.